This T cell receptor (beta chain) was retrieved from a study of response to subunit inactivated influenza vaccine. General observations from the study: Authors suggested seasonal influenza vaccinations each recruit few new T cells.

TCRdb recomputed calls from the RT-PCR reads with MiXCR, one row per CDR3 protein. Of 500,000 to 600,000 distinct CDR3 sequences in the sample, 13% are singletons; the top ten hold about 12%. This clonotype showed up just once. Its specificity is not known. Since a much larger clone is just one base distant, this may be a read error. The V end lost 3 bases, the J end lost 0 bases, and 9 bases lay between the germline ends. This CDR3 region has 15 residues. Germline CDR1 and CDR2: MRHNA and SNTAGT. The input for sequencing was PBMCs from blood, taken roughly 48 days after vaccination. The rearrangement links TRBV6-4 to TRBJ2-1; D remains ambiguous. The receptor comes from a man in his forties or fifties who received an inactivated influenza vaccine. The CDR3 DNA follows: TGTGCCAGCAGTGAGAAGAGTAGCTCCTACAATGAGCAGTTCTTC. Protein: CASSEKSSSYNEQFF.